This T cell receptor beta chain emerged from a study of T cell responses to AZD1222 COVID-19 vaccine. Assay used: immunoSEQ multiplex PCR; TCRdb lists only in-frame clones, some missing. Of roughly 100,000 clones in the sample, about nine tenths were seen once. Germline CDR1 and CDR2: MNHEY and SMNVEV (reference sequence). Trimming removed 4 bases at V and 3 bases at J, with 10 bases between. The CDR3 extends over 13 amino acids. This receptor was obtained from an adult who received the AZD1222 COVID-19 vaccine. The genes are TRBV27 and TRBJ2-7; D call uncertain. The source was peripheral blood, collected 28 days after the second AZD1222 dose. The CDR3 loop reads CASSSPPVYEQYF. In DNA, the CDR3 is TGTGCCAGCAGTTCACCCCCGGTCTACGAGCAGTACTTC.